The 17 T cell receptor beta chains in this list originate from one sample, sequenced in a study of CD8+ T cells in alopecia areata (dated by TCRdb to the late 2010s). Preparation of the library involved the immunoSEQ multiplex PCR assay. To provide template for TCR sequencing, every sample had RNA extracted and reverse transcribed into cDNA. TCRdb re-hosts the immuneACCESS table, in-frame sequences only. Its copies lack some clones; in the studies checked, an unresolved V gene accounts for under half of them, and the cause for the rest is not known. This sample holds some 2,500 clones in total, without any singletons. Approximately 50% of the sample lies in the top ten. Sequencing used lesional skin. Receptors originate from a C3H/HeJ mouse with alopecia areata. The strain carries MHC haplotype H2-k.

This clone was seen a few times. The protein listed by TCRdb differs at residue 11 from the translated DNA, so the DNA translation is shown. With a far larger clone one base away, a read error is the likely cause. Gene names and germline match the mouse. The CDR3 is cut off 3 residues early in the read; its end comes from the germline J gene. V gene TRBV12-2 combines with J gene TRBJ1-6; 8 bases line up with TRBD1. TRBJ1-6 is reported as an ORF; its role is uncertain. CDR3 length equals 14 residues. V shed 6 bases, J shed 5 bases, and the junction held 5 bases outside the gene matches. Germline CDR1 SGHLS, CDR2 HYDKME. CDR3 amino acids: CASSIQGDNSPLYF. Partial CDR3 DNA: TGTGCCAGCAGTATACAGGGGGATAATTCGCCC.

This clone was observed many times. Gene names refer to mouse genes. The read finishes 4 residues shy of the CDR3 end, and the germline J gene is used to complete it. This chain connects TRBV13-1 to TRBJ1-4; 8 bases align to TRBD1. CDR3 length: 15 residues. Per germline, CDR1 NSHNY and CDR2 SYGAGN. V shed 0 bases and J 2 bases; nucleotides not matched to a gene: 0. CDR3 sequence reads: CASSDGDRSNERLFF. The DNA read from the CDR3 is TGTGCCAGCAGTGATGGGGACAGGTCCAACGAA.

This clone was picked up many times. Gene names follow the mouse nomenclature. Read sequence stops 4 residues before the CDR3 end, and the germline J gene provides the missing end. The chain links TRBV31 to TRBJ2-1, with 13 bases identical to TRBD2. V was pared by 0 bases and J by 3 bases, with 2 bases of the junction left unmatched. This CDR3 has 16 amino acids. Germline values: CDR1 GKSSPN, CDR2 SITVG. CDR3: CAWSLGDWGGYAEQFF. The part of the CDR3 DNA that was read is TGTGCCTGGAGTCTAGGGGACTGGGGGGGCTATGCT.

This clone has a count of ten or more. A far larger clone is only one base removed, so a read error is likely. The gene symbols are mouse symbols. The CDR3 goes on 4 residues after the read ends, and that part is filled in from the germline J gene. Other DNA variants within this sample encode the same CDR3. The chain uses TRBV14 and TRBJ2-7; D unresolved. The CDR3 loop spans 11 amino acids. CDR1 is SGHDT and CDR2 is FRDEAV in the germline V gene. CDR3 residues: CASSLKYEQYF. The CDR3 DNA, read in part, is TGTGCCAGCAGTCTGAAATAT.

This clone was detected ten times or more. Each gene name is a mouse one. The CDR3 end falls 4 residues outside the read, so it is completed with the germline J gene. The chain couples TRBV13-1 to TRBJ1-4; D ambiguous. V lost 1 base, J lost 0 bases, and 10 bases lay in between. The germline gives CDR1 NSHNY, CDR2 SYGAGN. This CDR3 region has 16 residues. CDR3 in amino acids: CASSDRRSLSNERLFF. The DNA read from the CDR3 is TGTGCCAGCAGTGATCGCAGGTCCCTTTCCAACGAA.

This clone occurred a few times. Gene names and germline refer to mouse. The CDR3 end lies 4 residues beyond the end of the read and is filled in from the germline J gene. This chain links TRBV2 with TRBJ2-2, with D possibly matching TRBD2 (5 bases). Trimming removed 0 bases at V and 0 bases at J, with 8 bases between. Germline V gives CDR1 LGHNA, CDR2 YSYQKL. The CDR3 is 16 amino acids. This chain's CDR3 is CASSQDWGTNTGQLYF. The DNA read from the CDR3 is TGTGCCAGCAGCCAAGATTGGGGAACAAACACCGGG.

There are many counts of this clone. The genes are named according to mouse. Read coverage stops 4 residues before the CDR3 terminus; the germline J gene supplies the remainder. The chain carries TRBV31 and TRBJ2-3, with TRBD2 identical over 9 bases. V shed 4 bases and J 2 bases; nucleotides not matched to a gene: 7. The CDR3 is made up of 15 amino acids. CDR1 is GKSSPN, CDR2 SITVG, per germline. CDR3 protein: CAWTWGGRDAETLYF. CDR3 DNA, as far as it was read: TGTGCCTGGACCTGGGGGGGGCGGGATGCAGAA.

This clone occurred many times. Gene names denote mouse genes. CDR3 in amino acids: CASSDAFWGGVGAETLYF. CDR3 DNA, as far as it was read: TGTGCCAGCAGTGATGCATTCTGGGGGGGAGTGGGTGCAGAA. The chain uses TRBV13-1 and TRBJ2-3; 9 bases line up with TRBD2. The CDR3 extends 4 residues past the end of the read, so its final part is completed from the germline J gene. Per the germline V gene, CDR1 is NSHNY and CDR2 is SYGAGN. CDR3 size: 18 residues. J was trimmed by 1 base and V by 0 bases; bases with no gene match: 9.

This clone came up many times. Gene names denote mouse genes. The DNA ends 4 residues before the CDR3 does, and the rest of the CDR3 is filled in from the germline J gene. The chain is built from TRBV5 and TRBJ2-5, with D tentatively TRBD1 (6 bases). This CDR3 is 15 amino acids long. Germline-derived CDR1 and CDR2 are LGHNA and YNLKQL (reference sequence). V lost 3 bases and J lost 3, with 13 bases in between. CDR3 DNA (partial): TGTGCCAGCAGCCACCAAGGGACAATACAAGAC. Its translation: CASSHQGTIQD. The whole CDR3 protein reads CASSHQGTIQDTQYF.

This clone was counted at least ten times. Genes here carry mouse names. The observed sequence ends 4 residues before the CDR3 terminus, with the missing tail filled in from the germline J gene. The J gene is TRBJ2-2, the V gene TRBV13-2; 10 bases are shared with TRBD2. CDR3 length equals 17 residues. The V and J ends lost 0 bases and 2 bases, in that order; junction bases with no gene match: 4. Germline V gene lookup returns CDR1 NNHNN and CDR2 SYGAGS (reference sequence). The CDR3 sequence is CASGDAKGLGNTGQLYF. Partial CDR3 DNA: TGTGCCAGCGGTGATGCGAAGGGACTGGGGAACACCGGG.

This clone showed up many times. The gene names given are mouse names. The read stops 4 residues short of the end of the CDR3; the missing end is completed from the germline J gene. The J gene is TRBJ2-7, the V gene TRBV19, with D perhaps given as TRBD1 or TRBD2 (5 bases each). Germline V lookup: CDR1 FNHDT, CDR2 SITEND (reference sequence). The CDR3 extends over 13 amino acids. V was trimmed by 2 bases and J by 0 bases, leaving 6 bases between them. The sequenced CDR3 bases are TGTGCCAGCAGTATGGGGGACTCCTAT. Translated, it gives CASSMGDSY. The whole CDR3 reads CASSMGDSYEQYF.

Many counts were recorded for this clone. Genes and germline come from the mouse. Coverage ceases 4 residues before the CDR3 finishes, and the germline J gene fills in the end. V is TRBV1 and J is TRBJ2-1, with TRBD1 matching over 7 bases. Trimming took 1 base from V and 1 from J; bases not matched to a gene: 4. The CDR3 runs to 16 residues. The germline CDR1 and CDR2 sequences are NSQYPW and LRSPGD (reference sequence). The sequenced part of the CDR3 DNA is TGCACCTGCAGTGCAGTTCCAGGGGGAAACTATGCT. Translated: CTCSAVPGGNYA. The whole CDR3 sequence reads CTCSAVPGGNYAEQFF.

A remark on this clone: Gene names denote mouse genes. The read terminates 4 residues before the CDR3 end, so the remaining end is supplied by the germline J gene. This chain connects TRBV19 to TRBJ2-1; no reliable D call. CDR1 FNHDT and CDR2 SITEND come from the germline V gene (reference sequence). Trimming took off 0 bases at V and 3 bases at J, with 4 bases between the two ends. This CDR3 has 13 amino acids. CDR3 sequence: CASSIVGYAEQFF. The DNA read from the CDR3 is TGTGCCAGCAGTATAGTTGGCTATGCT.

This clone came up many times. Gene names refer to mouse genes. The chain's CDR3 is CTCSGQGRDTQYF. CDR3 bases read: TGCACCTGCAGTGGACAGGGGAGAGAC. The chain combines TRBV1 with TRBJ2-5; 8 nucleotides align to TRBD1. The missing CDR3 end, 4 residues past where the read stops, is filled in from the germline J gene. The CDR3 spans 13 residues. Germline V CDR1 and CDR2: NSQYPW, LRSPGD (reference sequence).

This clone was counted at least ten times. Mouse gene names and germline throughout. The CDR3 here is CAWSLLGGTYEQYF. CDR3 bases read: TGTGCCTGGAGTCTCCTGGGGGGGACCTAT. V is TRBV31 and J is TRBJ2-7; 9 bases map to TRBD2. The read terminates 4 residues ahead of where the CDR3 ends, so the germline J gene completes it. The CDR3 has 14 amino acids. Per germline, CDR1 GKSSPN and CDR2 SITVG. The J segment lost 2 bases and the V segment lost 0 bases, leaving 2 bases of the junction unmatched.

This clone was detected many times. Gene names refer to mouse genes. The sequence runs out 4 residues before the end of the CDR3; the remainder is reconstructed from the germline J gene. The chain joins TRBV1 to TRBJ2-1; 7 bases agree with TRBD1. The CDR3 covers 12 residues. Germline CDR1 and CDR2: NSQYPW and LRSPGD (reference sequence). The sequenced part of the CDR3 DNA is TGCACCTGCAGTGGACAGGGTACT. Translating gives CTCSGQGT. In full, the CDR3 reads CTCSGQGTEQFF.

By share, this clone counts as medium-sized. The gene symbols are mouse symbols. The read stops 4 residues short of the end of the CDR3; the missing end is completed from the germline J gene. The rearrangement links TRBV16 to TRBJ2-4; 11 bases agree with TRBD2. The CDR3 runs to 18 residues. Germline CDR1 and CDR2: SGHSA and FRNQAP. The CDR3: CASSLDPHWGGARNTLYF. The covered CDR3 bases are TGTGCAAGCAGCTTAGATCCACACTGGGGGGGCGCGCGAAAC.